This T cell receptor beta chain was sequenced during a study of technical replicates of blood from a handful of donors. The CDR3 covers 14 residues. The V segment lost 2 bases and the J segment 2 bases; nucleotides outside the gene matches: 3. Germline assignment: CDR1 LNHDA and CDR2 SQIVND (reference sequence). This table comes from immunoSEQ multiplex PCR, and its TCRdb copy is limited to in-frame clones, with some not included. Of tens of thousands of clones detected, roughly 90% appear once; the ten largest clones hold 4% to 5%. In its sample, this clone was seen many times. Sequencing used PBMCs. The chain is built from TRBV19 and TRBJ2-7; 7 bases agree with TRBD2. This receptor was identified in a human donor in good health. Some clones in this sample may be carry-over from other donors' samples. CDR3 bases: TGTGCCAGTAGTATACGGGGGAGGGCCTACGAGCAGTACTTC. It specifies CASSIRGRAYEQYF.